One and the same sample provided the 10 T cell receptor beta chains below, sequenced in a study of blood T cell repertoires in COVID-19. TCRdb's table, derived via immunoSEQ multiplex PCR, lists solely in-frame clones and lacks some. The data hold roughly 70,000 clones, with 82% observed a single time. The sample consisted of peripheral blood. The receptors derive from a woman aged 55-70 years with acute or convalescent COVID-19.

The chain has TRBV7-9 and TRBJ1-4; no firm D call. CDR3 length: 14 residues. The V end was cut by 5 bases, the J end by 3 bases, with 10 bases between. The germline V gene has CDR1 SEHNR and CDR2 FQNEAQ (reference sequence). CDR3 amino acids: CASSPTASNEKLFF. The CDR3 DNA reads TGTGCCAGCAGCCCTACAGCATCTAATGAAAAACTGTTTTTT.

This chain links TRBV4-1 with TRBJ1-1; D gene unclear. Germline values: CDR1 MGHRA, CDR2 YSYEKL. Deletions cut 0 bases from V and 4 bases from J, with 9 bases between. This CDR3 is 14 amino acids long. CDR3 DNA sequence: TGCGCCAGCAGCCAAGATGAGAGAAGCACTGAAGCTTTCTTT. Protein sequence: CASSQDERSTEAFF.

This sequence joins TRBV5-1 and TRBJ2-1; 14 bases match TRBD2. Germline assignment: CDR1 SGHRS and CDR2 YFSETQ. This CDR3 has 17 amino acids. Trimming removed 0 bases from V and 8 bases from J; junction bases left unmatched: 7. For the CDR3, the DNA is TGCGCCAGCAGCTTGGACGTTTTGGGACTAGCGGGAGATGAGCAGTTCTTC. Translating it yields CASSLDVLGLAGDEQFF.

The V and J genes are TRBV5-1 and TRBJ2-5; 7 positions match TRBD2. V dropped 0 bases and J dropped 3; count of bases not matched to a gene: 2. The CDR3 spans 14 residues. The V gene's germline CDR1 is SGHRS and CDR2 YFSETQ. CDR3 protein: CASSLGGTKETQYF. Here the CDR3 DNA reads TGCGCCAGCAGCTTGGGTGGGACTAAAGAGACCCAGTACTTC.

The genes are TRBV3-1 (or the pseudogene TRBV3-2) and TRBJ1-6; D may be TRBD1 (5 bases). In germline, CDR1 is LGHDT, CDR2 YNNKEL (reference sequence). The V end lost 0 bases, the J end lost 8 bases, and 8 bases lay between the germline ends. This CDR3 has 14 amino acids. Here the CDR3 reads CASSQDVGHSPLHF. DNA for the CDR3: TGTGCCAGCAGCCAAGATGTGGGGCATTCACCCCTCCACTTT.

This clone came up once. The chain uses TRBV4-1 and TRBJ2-7, with TRBD2 matching 12 bases. The trim removed 5 bases at V and 6 bases at J, leaving 11 bases unmatched. The CDR3 contains 16 residues. Germline V gene data show CDR1 as MGHRA and CDR2 as YSYEKL. This CDR3 reads CASSAHSSGGAFEQYF. As DNA, the CDR3 is TGCGCCAGCAGCGCACACTCTAGCGGGGGGGCTTTCGAGCAGTACTTC.

This chain uses TRBV7-8 with TRBJ2-1; 8 positions match TRBD1. The CDR3 has 15 residues. Germline trimming cut 5 bases from V and 0 bases from J; bases unmatched to any gene: 3. Looked up from germline, CDR1 is SGHVS and CDR2 is FQNEAQ. CDR3 in amino acids: CASSTGTGSYNEQFF. CDR3 DNA sequence: TGTGCCAGCAGCACAGGGACAGGCTCCTACAATGAGCAGTTCTTC.

The CDR3 region has the DNA TGTGCTAGTGGTTCAGCGCAGCGGAGAGAGACCCAGTACTTC. Residues: CASGSAQRRETQYF. The chain recombines TRBV12-5 with TRBJ2-5, with TRBD2 as a possible D gene (5 bases). V gave up 4 bases and J gave up 4 bases, with 13 bases separating them. CDR1 LGHNT and CDR2 FRNRAP come from the germline V gene. This CDR3 region has 14 residues.

DNA for the CDR3: TGTGCCAGCAGCCAAGGCAGAGGGTCTCAGCCCCAGCATTTT. This gives the protein CASSQGRGSQPQHF. V and J are TRBV3-1 (or the pseudogene TRBV3-2) and TRBJ1-5, with D unresolved. CDR3 length equals 14 residues. V was trimmed by 1 base and J by 6 bases, leaving 10 bases between them. The germline gives CDR1 LGHDT, CDR2 YNNKEL (reference sequence).

The rearrangement links TRBV4-1 to TRBJ2-1; 12 bases line up with TRBD2. The V gene end was trimmed by 3 bases and the J gene end by 6 bases; junction bases not matched to a gene: 6. CDR3 size: 16 residues. Germline V gives CDR1 MGHRA, CDR2 YSYEKL. The CDR3 protein is CASSQETSGSFNEQFF. The CDR3 DNA reads TGCGCCAGCAGCCAGGAGACTAGCGGGAGTTTCAATGAGCAGTTCTTC.